The sample holds many counts of the clone carrying this TCR beta chain. The target antigen is unknown. This specimen comes from a study of T-cell reconstitution after alpha-beta-depleted transplantation in children. Overall study results and limits: At around two months after transplant, the alpha-beta T cells were reportedly derived from several hundred expanded clones that came from non-depleted graft cells.

The CDR3 totals 15 residues. The V gene end was trimmed by 4 bases and the J gene end by 0 bases; junction bases not matched to a gene: 0. Germline CDR1 SGHDN, CDR2 FVKESK. This sample's TCRbeta library carried unique molecular identifier barcodes. TCRdb fed the PCR reads into MiXCR, producing one record per CDR3 protein. Counted here are around 300,000 distinct CDR3 sequences, about 9.4% occurring once; the ten biggest clones make up about 8%. This receptor was taken from a boy in the first two years of life with acute myeloid leukemia, due to receive a stem cell transplant. V and J are TRBV14 and TRBJ1-3; TRBD1 agrees at 10 bases. Sample: PBMCs, taken before TCRalphabeta/CD19-depleted stem cell transplant. The CDR3 sequence: CASSRTGGSGNTIYF. For the CDR3, the DNA is TGTGCCAGCAGCCGGACAGGGGGCTCTGGAAACACCATATATTTT.